The 18 T cell receptor beta chains presented below share a single source sample, sequenced in a study of siplizumab effects on memory and regulatory T cells. TCRdb's copy holds only in-frame clones and misses some; the assay was immunoSEQ multiplex PCR. Of roughly 60,000 clones listed, 95% to 98% are singletons. Sequences were obtained from naive CD8+ T cells sorted from blood. The origin of the receptors is a human donor in good health.

V usage is TRBV4-1 and J usage is TRBJ1-6; 10 positions agree with TRBD1. The CDR3 is made up of 15 amino acids. Looked up from germline, CDR1 is MGHRA and CDR2 is YSYEKL. J gave up 7 bases and V 0 bases, and 0 bases lay outside the gene matches. CDR3 residues: CASSQEGQGNSPLHF. The CDR3 DNA reads as TGCGCCAGCAGCCAAGAGGGACAGGGGAATTCACCCCTCCACTTT.

The chain combines TRBV5-6 with TRBJ1-2, with no clear D. Trimming cost V 2 bases and J 6 bases, with 11 bases left between them. The CDR3 runs 13 residues. Germline V CDR1 and CDR2: SGHDT, YYEEEE. CDR3 in DNA: TGTGCCAGCAGCTTCGCCCTTTGGGATGGCTACACCTTC. Protein sequence: CASSFALWDGYTF.

The CDR3 sequence: CASSRGLQETQYF. The CDR3 DNA follows: TGTGCCAGCAGCCGGGGTCTTCAAGAGACCCAGTACTTC. The J gene is TRBJ2-5, the V gene TRBV7-9, with a tentative D call TRBD2 (5 bases). The germline V and J ends were trimmed by 5 bases and 2 bases, with 9 bases remaining between them. The CDR3 spans 13 residues. CDR1 is SEHNR and CDR2 is FQNEAQ in the germline V gene (reference sequence). Combining the CDR3 with reference TRBV7-9 and TRBJ2-5 gives the whole variable domain DTGVSQNPRHKITKRGQNVTFRCDPISEHNRLYWYRQTLGQGPEFLTYFQNEAQLEKSRLLSDRFSAERPKGSFSTLEIQRTEQGDSAMYLCASSRGLQETQYFGPGTRLLVL.

The V and J genes are TRBV10-3 and TRBJ2-7; D might be TRBD2 (5 bases). Germline lookup yields CDR1 ENHRY and CDR2 SYGVKD. The length of the CDR3 is 15 residues. V shed 3 bases and J shed 1 base, with 13 bases lying between them. The CDR3 nucleotides read TGTGCCATCAGTGATCCGGGGTCTGTATCCTACGAGCAGTACTTC. Translating gives CAISDPGSVSYEQYF.

In its sample, this clone was seen once. The rearrangement uses TRBV9 and TRBJ1-5; 9 positions agree with TRBD1. CDR1 SGDLS and CDR2 YYNGEE come from the germline V gene. This CDR3 contains 14 residues. J was trimmed by 8 bases and V by 3 bases; bases with no gene match: 6. Written as DNA, the CDR3 is TGTGCCAGCAGCGATGGGACAGGGATAGAGCCCCAGCATTTT. It yields the protein CASSDGTGIEPQHF.

The rearrangement links TRBV7-8 to TRBJ2-3; 16 bases map to TRBD2. Germline-derived CDR1 and CDR2 are SGHVS and FQNEAQ. With 5 bases clipped from V and 4 bases from J, the junction kept 6 bases outside the gene matches. The CDR3 covers 17 residues. The CDR3 loop is CASSTGTSGGASDTQYF. The CDR3 coding sequence is TGTGCCAGCAGCACCGGGACTAGCGGGGGGGCATCAGATACGCAGTATTTT.

The genes are TRBV5-5 and TRBJ2-3; 10 bases map to TRBD1. V shed 2 bases, J shed 4 bases, and the junction held 13 bases outside the gene matches. The CDR3 contains 18 residues. CDR1 is SGHKS and CDR2 is YYEKEE in the germline V gene (reference sequence). The CDR3: CASSLFGRTGGVPDTQYF. CDR3 nucleotide sequence: TGTGCCAGCAGCTTATTCGGTCGGACAGGGGGAGTTCCAGATACGCAGTATTTT.

Only a few counts were recorded for this clone. The CDR3 region is CASSPTDSLSYEQYF. In DNA, the CDR3 is TGCGCCAGCAGCCCGACGGACAGCTTATCCTACGAGCAGTACTTC. V and J are TRBV5-1 and TRBJ2-7; D is possibly TRBD1 (6 bases). Trimming shortened V by 4 bases and J by 1 base, and 15 bases separated the two germline ends. Germline V gives CDR1 SGHRS, CDR2 YFSETQ. CDR3 length equals 15 residues.

The chain is built from TRBV28 and TRBJ2-3, with 9 nucleotides matching TRBD1. The germline V gene encodes CDR1 MDHEN and CDR2 SYDVKM. This CDR3 spans 15 amino acids. V shed 6 bases, J shed 3 bases, and the junction held 7 bases outside the gene matches. Here the CDR3 DNA reads TGTGCCAGCAGCCCGGGGGGACAGGGAACAGATACGCAGTATTTT. As protein: CASSPGGQGTDTQYF.

The chain carries TRBV6-4 and TRBJ2-3; D is perhaps TRBD2 (6 bases). Germline-derived CDR1 and CDR2 are MRHNA and SNTAGT. V lost 2 bases to trimming and J lost 11 bases, with 14 bases between them. The CDR3 is made up of 13 amino acids. This CDR3 reads CASSDRGWVGQYF. In DNA, the CDR3 is TGTGCCAGCAGTGACCGGGGGTGGGTTGGGCAGTATTTT.

This sequence joins TRBV9 and TRBJ2-3, with 8 bases matching TRBD1. V trimming: 4 bases; J trimming: 2 bases; junction bases outside the gene matches: 9. Germline-derived CDR1 and CDR2 are SGDLS and YYNGEE. The CDR3 length is 16 residues. CDR3 sequence (DNA): TGTGCCAGCAGCTACCCACAGGGGGACTCCACAGATACGCAGTATTTT. It codes for CASSYPQGDSTDTQYF. Full variable domain (outside the CDR3, taken from reference TRBV9 and TRBJ2-3): DSGVTQTPKHLITATGQRVTLRCSPRSGDLSVYWYQQSLDQGLQFLIQYYNGEERAKGNILERFSAQQFPDLHSELNLSSLELGDSALYFCASSYPQGDSTDTQYFGPGTRLTVL.

The chain's CDR3 is CASSFRGQVSYEQYF. As DNA, the CDR3 is TGTGCCAGCAGTTTCCGGGGACAGGTCTCCTACGAGCAGTACTTC. The chain uses TRBV28 and TRBJ2-7, with TRBD1 identical over 8 bases. The CDR3 spans 15 residues. The trim removed 3 bases at V and 0 bases at J, leaving 4 bases unmatched. Germline values: CDR1 MDHEN, CDR2 SYDVKM.

The CDR3 loop is CASSIAFNYGYTF. The CDR3 nucleotides read TGTGCCAGTAGTATCGCATTTAACTATGGCTACACCTTC. This chain connects TRBV19 to TRBJ1-2; D gene ambiguous. The CDR3 sequence is 13 residues long. Germline V lookup: CDR1 LNHDA, CDR2 SQIVND (reference sequence). V was cut by 3 bases and J by 1 base, with 6 bases left in between.

The chain has TRBV12-5 and TRBJ2-3; 8 bases are a match to TRBD1. The CDR3 runs 16 residues. V shed 2 bases and J 4 bases; nucleotides not matched to a gene: 8. From germline, CDR1 is LGHNT and CDR2 FRNRAP. CDR3: CASGLLRTGLADTQYF. CDR3 sequence (DNA): TGTGCTAGTGGTTTGCTCAGGACAGGGTTAGCAGATACGCAGTATTTT.

Here the CDR3 reads CASSGTPRETQYF. The CDR3 nucleotides are TGTGCCAGCAGCGGGACCCCTCGAGAGACCCAGTACTTC. The chain uses TRBV11-3 and TRBJ2-5, with D perhaps being TRBD1 or TRBD2 (5 bases each). Germline V CDR1 and CDR2: SGHNT, YENEEA. The CDR3 loop spans 13 amino acids. Trimming took off 5 bases at V and 4 bases at J, with 11 bases between the two ends.

The chain recombines TRBV6-1 with TRBJ2-7, with 8 bases lining up with TRBD1. This CDR3 region has 15 residues. Germline loops: CDR1 MNHNS, CDR2 SASEGT. The ends lost 5 bases at V and 3 bases at J; junction bases unmatched: 9. The CDR3 here is CASSPSRDRSYEQYF. In DNA form, the CDR3 reads TGTGCCAGCAGTCCATCCCGGGACAGGAGCTACGAGCAGTACTTC.

This rearrangement joins TRBV11-3 to TRBJ2-7; D may correspond to TRBD1 or TRBD2 (5 bases each). The CDR3 has 13 amino acids. The ends were cut back, 1 base at V and 6 bases at J, with 10 bases in the middle. Germline assignment: CDR1 SGHNT and CDR2 YENEEA. The CDR3 DNA reads TGTGCCAGCAGCTTAGCGGGGACGGGCGAGCAGTACTTC. Protein product: CASSLAGTGEQYF.

This chain links TRBV7-9 with TRBJ2-7, with D possibly matching TRBD2 (5 bases). Germline CDR1 and CDR2: SEHNR and FQNEAQ (reference sequence). The CDR3 contains 15 residues. Trimming stripped 1 base from V and 3 bases from J, with 13 bases between. CDR3 DNA sequence: TGTGCCAGCAGCTTAGTACCCGGGATCCACTACGAGCAGTACTTC. This translates into CASSLVPGIHYEQYF. Together with reference TRBV7-9 and TRBJ2-7, the CDR3 gives the full variable domain: DTGVSQNPRHKITKRGQNVTFRCDPISEHNRLYWYRQTLGQGPEFLTYFQNEAQLEKSRLLSDRFSAERPKGSFSTLEIQRTEQGDSAMYLCASSLVPGIHYEQYFGPGTRLTVT.